This entry lists 13 T cell receptor beta chains sequenced from one sample in a study of PD-1 blockade in mismatch repair-deficient tumors. Some clones are missing from TCRdb's copy, which holds only in-frame ones; the method was immunoSEQ multiplex PCR. The sample records 60,000 to 70,000 clones, about nine tenths being singletons. This specimen consisted of peripheral blood, obtained 52 weeks after starting pembrolizumab. These receptors were taken from an adult with mismatch repair-deficient cancer.

The genes are TRBV19 and TRBJ1-1; D not resolved. CDR3 length equals 13 residues. Trimming cost V 0 bases and J 8 bases, with 10 bases left between them. CDR1 and CDR2 from the germline V gene are LNHDA and SQIVND (reference sequence). The CDR3 DNA sequence: TGTGCCAGTAGTATAGAGGGCAGTACAGAAGCTTTCTTT. Its translation: CASSIEGSTEAFF.

This clone was counted once. Additional DNA sequences in this sample encode the identical CDR3. J is TRBJ2-3 and V is TRBV5-4; D is ambiguous. V lost 0 bases, J lost 4 bases, and 3 bases lay in between. Germline V gene data show CDR1 as SGHNT and CDR2 as YYREEE (reference sequence). This CDR3 contains 12 residues. The CDR3 DNA follows: TGTGCCAGCAGCTTGGGCGCAGATACGCAGTATTTT. Translating gives CASSLGADTQYF.

The V call is TRBV29-1, the J call TRBJ2-3, with TRBD2 as a possible D gene (6 bases). The V end lost 6 bases, the J end lost 4 bases, and 11 bases lay between the germline ends. This CDR3 is 12 amino acids long. Germline V gives CDR1 SQVTM, CDR2 ANQGSEA. The CDR3 spells CSVPGAADTQYF. The CDR3 nucleotides read TGCAGCGTGCCGGGAGCGGCAGATACGCAGTATTTT.

This chain links TRBV30 with TRBJ2-7; TRBD1 aligns across 8 bases. The V gene's germline CDR1 is GTSNPN and CDR2 SVGIG (reference sequence). The CDR3 length is 14 residues. After removal of 2 bases from V and 2 bases from J, the junction contained 5 bases not matched to a gene. CDR3 protein: CAWSRQGSPYEQYF. CDR3 in DNA: TGTGCCTGGAGTCGACAGGGGAGCCCCTACGAGCAGTACTTC.

V is TRBV4-2 and J is TRBJ2-5; the match to TRBD2 covers 7 bases. With 3 bases clipped from V and 1 base from J, the junction kept 5 bases outside the gene matches. Germline V gene sequence: CDR1 LGHNA, CDR2 YNFKEQ. This CDR3 comprises 15 residues. CDR3 DNA: TGTGCCAGCAGCCAGGCGTCTAGCGGCCAAGAGACCCAGTACTTC. The encoded protein is CASSQASSGQETQYF.

Regarding this clone: The sample holds other DNA sequences that translate to the same CDR3. The chain couples TRBV5-6 to TRBJ2-3; D is undetermined. CDR1 SGHDT and CDR2 YYEEEE come from the germline V gene. Trimming stripped 0 bases from V and 6 bases from J, with 5 bases between. The CDR3 consists of 12 residues. CDR3 loop: CASSLGADTQYF. The CDR3 DNA follows: TGTGCCAGCAGCTTGGGGGCGGATACGCAGTATTTT.

The gene calls are TRBV10-3 and TRBJ2-1; TRBD2 aligns across 13 bases. CDR3 length equals 17 residues. Germline V CDR1 and CDR2: ENHRY, SYGVKD. V lost 6 bases, J lost 0 bases, and 5 bases stayed unmatched. The CDR3: CAIRGGLAGTSYNEQFF. The CDR3 DNA reads as TGTGCCATCAGGGGGGGACTAGCGGGAACCTCCTACAATGAGCAGTTCTTC.

The rearrangement joins TRBV19 to TRBJ1-1; 10 nucleotides agree with TRBD1. The CDR3 runs to 15 residues. CDR1 is LNHDA, CDR2 SQIVND, per germline (reference sequence). The trim removed 6 bases at V and 3 bases at J, leaving 7 bases unmatched. The CDR3, as DNA: TGTGCCAGTAGCCAATGGGACAGGGGTTACACTGAAGCTTTCTTT. Its translation: CASSQWDRGYTEAFF. The whole variable domain, remainder taken from reference TRBV19 and TRBJ1-1, is DGGITQSPKYLFRKEGQNVTLSCEQNLNHDAMYWYRQDPGQGLRLIYYSQIVNDFQKGDIAEGYSVSREKKESFPLTVTSAQKNPTAFYLCASSQWDRGYTEAFFGQGTRLTVV.

The CDR3 is CASSQVTSSGEQYF. Written as DNA, the CDR3 is TGCGCCAGCAGCCAAGTCACTAGCTCAGGCGAGCAGTACTTC. The rearrangement joins TRBV4-3 to TRBJ2-7, with a possible D match to TRBD2 (6 bases). The CDR3 spans 14 residues. Per the germline V gene, CDR1 is LGHNA and CDR2 is YSLEER. The ends were cut back, 1 base at V and 6 bases at J, with 13 bases in the middle.

The chain combines TRBV29-1 with TRBJ2-7; D uncertain. Trimming stripped 2 bases from V and 0 bases from J, with 11 bases between. The CDR3 consists of 14 residues. Per germline, CDR1 SQVTM and CDR2 ANQGSEA. The CDR3: CSVEYVGDSYEQYF. The DNA for the CDR3 is TGCAGCGTTGAATATGTGGGCGACTCCTACGAGCAGTACTTC.

This clone was observed a handful of times. The rearrangement uses TRBV29-1 and TRBJ2-5; TRBD1 matches at 7 bases. The CDR3 runs 13 residues. The trim removed 6 bases at V and 5 bases at J, leaving 9 bases unmatched. The germline CDR1 and CDR2 sequences are SQVTM and ANQGSEA. The CDR3 coding sequence is TGCAGCGTGGAGGTGACAGGGCCGGAGACCCAGTACTTC. It codes for CSVEVTGPETQYF. The full variable domain, its missing parts supplied by reference TRBV29-1 and TRBJ2-5, is SAVISQKPSRDICQRGTSLTIQCQVDSQVTMMFWYRQQPGQSLTLIATANQGSEATYESGFVIDKFPISRPNLTFSTLTVSNMSPEDSSIYLCSVEVTGPETQYFGPGTRLLVL.

The V gene is TRBV9, the J gene TRBJ2-7; D ambiguous. Trimming removed 5 bases from V and 2 bases from J, with 14 bases in between. Germline V gene data show CDR1 as SGDLS and CDR2 as YYNGEE. The CDR3 runs to 14 residues. CDR3 amino acids: CASSSDLRPYEQYF. The CDR3 DNA reads as TGTGCCAGCAGTTCAGATTTGCGGCCCTACGAGCAGTACTTC.

The chain combines TRBV5-4 with TRBJ1-5; D is ambiguous. Germline assignment: CDR1 SGHNT and CDR2 YYREEE (reference sequence). This CDR3 comprises 15 residues. Trimming took 4 bases from V and 0 from J, leaving 11 bases between them. The CDR3 region is CASSVGPNSNQPQHF. As DNA, the CDR3 is TGTGCCAGCAGCGTCGGACCGAATAGCAATCAGCCCCAGCATTTT. Looking up the rest from reference TRBV5-4 and TRBJ1-5 gives the full variable domain: ETGVTQSPTHLIKTRGQQVTLRCSSQSGHNTVSWYQQALGQGPQFIFQYYREEENGRGNFPPRFSGLQFPNYSSELNVNALELDDSALYLCASSVGPNSNQPQHFGDGTRLSIL.